Listed below are T cell receptor beta chains from one sample, sequenced in a study of PD-L1 blockade in urothelial cancer. The repertoire was sequenced with immunoSEQ multiplex PCR; TCRdb's copy has only in-frame clones and lacks some. Of around 87,000 clones listed, 75% to 90% are singletons. The material was PBMCs, obtained around atezolizumab (anti-PD-L1) treatment. The receptor set was obtained from a man between 65 and 79 years old with urothelial cancer. Each CDR3 is given with its conserved first and last residue. Each record gives: clone size, D gene, V gene, J gene, CDR3 protein, CDR3 DNA. D genes are given only for firm matches. Expanded clones are given a class, and other clones once, few, many or no size at all.

.	TRBD2	TRBV7-2	TRBJ2-1	CASSPSSGGVYNEQFF	TGTGCCAGCAGCCCCTCCAGCGGGGGGGTCTACAATGAGCAGTTCTTC
once	.	TRBV5-6	TRBJ2-5	CASSFGETQYF	TGTGCCAGCAGCTTCGGAGAGACCCAGTACTTC
.	.	TRBV18	TRBJ1-2	CASSPSRQIYGYTF	TGTGCCAGCTCACCGTCTCGACAGATCTATGGCTACACCTTC
.	.	TRBV6-6	TRBJ2-3	CASSYSSAGETDTQYF	TGTGCCAGCAGTTACTCGAGTGCAGGGGAAACAGATACGCAGTATTTT
once	TRBD2	TRBV5-1	TRBJ2-1	CASSSNSGGFNEQFF	TGCGCCAGCAGCTCCAATAGCGGGGGGTTCAATGAGCAGTTCTTC
.	.	TRBV29-1	TRBJ2-3	CSVEVARGSTDTQYF	TGCAGCGTTGAAGTGGCTAGAGGTAGCACAGATACGCAGTATTTT
.	.	TRBV5-4	TRBJ2-1	CASSSRTTGYNEQFF	TGTGCCAGCAGCTCGAGGACTACCGGCTACAATGAGCAGTTCTTC
.	.	TRBV7-2	TRBJ2-5	CASSLTKGTGGAQYF	TGTGCCAGCAGCCTGACTAAGGGGACTGGCGGGGCCCAGTACTTC
.	TRBD2	TRBV9	TRBJ2-2	CASSVEISSGTGELFF	TGTGCCAGCAGCGTAGAGATATCTAGCGGCACCGGGGAGCTGTTTTTT
.	.	TRBV5-1	TRBJ2-1	CASSLEFTRVPGNEQFF	TGCGCCAGCAGCTTGGAGTTTACTAGAGTCCCCGGGAATGAGCAGTTCTTC
.	TRBD1	TRBV9	TRBJ2-2	CASSGGGSGLNTGELFF	TGTGCCAGCAGCGGAGGGGGCTCGGGGCTAAACACCGGGGAGCTGTTTTTT
.	.	TRBV6-1	TRBJ1-1	CASTSNTEAFF	TGTGCCAGCACCAGTAACACTGAAGCTTTCTTT
once	.	TRBV6-1	TRBJ2-7	CASAPQGGPYEQYF	TGTGCCAGCGCCCCCCAGGGGGGCCCTTACGAGCAGTACTTC
.	.	TRBV19	TRBJ1-2	CASSISAGGYTF	TGTGCCAGTAGTATAAGCGCAGGGGGCTACACCTTC
.	.	TRBV11-2	TRBJ2-1	CASSPGSYNEQFF	TGTGCCAGCAGCCCCGGGAGCTACAATGAGCAGTTCTTC
.	TRBD2	TRBV28	TRBJ2-3	CASRTVAGVGTDTQYF	TGTGCCAGCAGAACCGTAGCGGGAGTGGGTACAGATACGCAGTATTTT
.	TRBD1	TRBV5-1	TRBJ2-5	CASSLGQGAGETQYF	TGCGCCAGCAGCTTGGGACAGGGGGCAGGAGAGACCCAGTACTTC
.	.	TRBV20-1	TRBJ2-5	CSAHRTQYF	TGCAGTGCCCACAGGACCCAGTACTTC
few	TRBD1	TRBV15	TRBJ1-5	CATSINRGIGQPQHF	TGTGCCACCAGCATTAACAGGGGGATAGGACAGCCCCAGCATTTT
.	TRBD2	TRBV11-3	TRBJ2-7	CASSPPGGVFYEQYF	TGTGCCAGCAGCCCACCCGGGGGGGTCTTCTACGAGCAGTACTTC
.	.	TRBV5-6	TRBJ2-7	CASSLARGYEQYF	TGTGCCAGCAGCTTGGCCAGGGGTTACGAGCAGTACTTC
.	TRBD2	TRBV7-6	TRBJ2-2	CASSFSSTSGDTGELFF	TGTGCCAGCAGCTTCAGTTCGACTAGCGGCGACACCGGGGAGCTGTTTTTT
once	.	TRBV5-8	TRBJ1-1	CASSLGTAMNTEAFF	TGTGCCAGCAGCTTGGGCACCGCTATGAACACTGAAGCTTTCTTT
.	TRBD1	TRBV5-5	TRBJ2-5	CASSGNRGQETQYF	TGTGCCAGCAGCGGGAACAGGGGGCAAGAGACCCAGTACTTC
.	TRBD1	TRBV10-3	TRBJ1-1	CAIRSGQGTNTEAFF	TGTGCCATCAGGTCGGGACAGGGAACGAACACTGAAGCTTTCTTT
.	.	TRBV11-2	TRBJ1-1	CASSSTLNTEAFF	TGTGCCAGCAGCTCTACGTTGAACACTGAAGCTTTCTTT
.	.	TRBV5-4	TRBJ1-1	CASSRGRNTEAFF	TGTGCCAGCAGCCGCGGGCGGAACACTGAAGCTTTCTTT
.	.	TRBV6-5	TRBJ1-1	CASSSVVEAFF	TGTGCCAGCAGTTCCGTAGTTGAAGCTTTCTTT
.	TRBD1	TRBV7-9	TRBJ1-4	CASSLVTGGAEKLFF	TGTGCCAGCAGCTTAGTGACAGGGGGCGCAGAAAAACTGTTTTTT
.	.	TRBV6-5	TRBJ2-7	CASTNRVSYEQYF	TGTGCCAGCACTAACCGAGTCTCCTACGAGCAGTACTTC
.	.	TRBV27	TRBJ2-5	CASSLSYTAYQETQYF	TGTGCCAGCAGTTTATCCTACACAGCATACCAAGAGACCCAGTACTTC
.	.	TRBV29-1	TRBJ1-6	CSARDSNTDSPLHF	TGCAGCGCCCGGGACTCAAATACGGATTCACCCCTCCACTTT
.	.	TRBV18	TRBJ1-1	CASSVAPRQAGFF	TGTGCCAGCTCCGTGGCGCCCAGACAGGCGGGTTTCTTT
.	TRBD2	TRBV27	TRBJ2-1	CASSPSGRLDEQFF	TGTGCCAGCAGCCCTAGCGGGAGGCTCGATGAGCAGTTCTTC
.	TRBD1	TRBV7-9	TRBJ2-3	CAIQGASTDTQYF	TGTGCCATCCAGGGGGCTAGCACAGATACGCAGTATTTT
.	TRBD2	TRBV6-5	TRBJ2-3	CASKRGSTDTQYF	TGTGCCAGCAAGCGGGGCAGCACAGATACGCAGTATTTT
.	.	TRBV11-2	TRBJ2-3	CASSLEPVTDTQYF	TGTGCCAGCAGCTTAGAACCAGTCACAGATACGCAGTATTTT
.	.	TRBV2	TRBJ2-3	CASNPSSRADTQYF	TGTGCCAGCAACCCATCCTCTCGGGCAGATACGCAGTATTTT
.	.	TRBV19	TRBJ2-1	CASSIQASSYNEQFF	TGTGCCAGTAGTATTCAGGCGAGCTCCTACAATGAGCAGTTCTTC
.	.	TRBV7-9	TRBJ1-4	CASSQGAGARGEKLFF	TGTGCCAGCAGCCAAGGGGCAGGGGCCAGGGGAGAAAAACTGTTTTTT
.	.	TRBV6-5	TRBJ1-2	CASSYEERNYGYTF	TGTGCCAGCAGTTACGAGGAAAGGAACTATGGCTACACCTTC
once	TRBD1	TRBV14	TRBJ1-4	CASSTDRAFEKLFF	TGTGCCAGCAGCACGGACAGGGCCTTTGAAAAACTGTTTTTT
.	.	TRBV11-3	TRBJ2-5	CASSPTGGETQYF	TGTGCCAGCAGCCCCACCGGAGGGGAGACCCAGTACTTC
.	.	TRBV21-1	TRBJ2-2	CASSKEQGRAGELFF	TGTGCCAGCAGCAAAGAACAGGGTAGGGCCGGGGAGCTGTTTTTT
.	.	TRBV19	TRBJ1-2	CASSPIQGGGTF	TGTGCCAGTAGTCCTATACAGGGTGGAGGCACCTTC
.	TRBD1	TRBV7-9	TRBJ1-2	CASSHYTYRQGEAGYTF	TGTGCCAGCAGCCACTACACTTACCGACAGGGGGAGGCTGGCTACACCTTC
.	.	TRBV4-1	TRBJ1-1	CASSQGQINTEAFF	TGCGCCAGCAGCCAAGGGCAGATAAACACTGAAGCTTTCTTT
.	TRBD1	TRBV6-6	TRBJ1-6	CAINPVDRANSPLHF	TGTGCCATCAACCCGGTCGACAGGGCTAATTCACCCCTCCACTTT